This TCR beta chain was sequenced in a study of human T cells and chemical hapten exposure. What the library attached to individual cDNA molecules were unique molecular identifiers. TCRdb processed the RACE reads anew with MiXCR; each CDR3 protein has one entry. The sample consists of about 40,000 distinct CDR3 sequences, about 11% of them appearing once. The time point here: pre-sensitization, week 0. Treatment described: therapeutic diphenylcyclopropenone sensitization with weekly scalp DPC. The J segment lost 2 bases and the V segment lost 1 base, leaving 10 bases of the junction unmatched. The CDR3 length is 19 residues. CDR1 SGHVS and CDR2 FNYEAQ come from the germline V gene.

This specimen was whole blood, taken in connection with sensitization to the hapten diphenylcyclopropenone (DPC). The V gene is TRBV7-6, the J gene TRBJ2-3; 12 bases are a match to TRBD2. This TCR derives from a man younger than 40 with alopecia areata. Some clones in this sample may be carry-over from other donors' samples. The chain's CDR3 is CASSLDPLTSGGTTDTQYF. The DNA for the CDR3 is TGTGCCAGCAGCTTAGACCCACTGACTAGCGGGGGAACCACAGATACGCAGTATTTT. Full variable domain (rest looked up from reference TRBV7-6 and TRBJ2-3): GAGVSQSPRYKVTKRGQDVALRCDPISGHVSLYWYRQALGQGPEFLTYFNYEAQQDKSGLPNDRFSAERPEGSISTLTIQRTEQRDSAMYRCASSLDPLTSGGTTDTQYFGPGTRLTVL.